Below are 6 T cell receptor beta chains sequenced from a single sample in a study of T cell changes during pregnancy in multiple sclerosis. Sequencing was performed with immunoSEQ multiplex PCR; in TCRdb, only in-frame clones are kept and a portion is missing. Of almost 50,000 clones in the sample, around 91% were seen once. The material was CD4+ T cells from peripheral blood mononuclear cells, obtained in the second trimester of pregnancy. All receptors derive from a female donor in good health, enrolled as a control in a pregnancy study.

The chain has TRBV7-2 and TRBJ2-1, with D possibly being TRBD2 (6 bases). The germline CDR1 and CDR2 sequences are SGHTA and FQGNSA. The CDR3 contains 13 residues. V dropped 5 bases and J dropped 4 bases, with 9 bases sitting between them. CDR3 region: CASSPGSYNEQFF. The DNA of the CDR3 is TGTGCCAGCAGCCCCGGGAGTTACAATGAGCAGTTCTTC.

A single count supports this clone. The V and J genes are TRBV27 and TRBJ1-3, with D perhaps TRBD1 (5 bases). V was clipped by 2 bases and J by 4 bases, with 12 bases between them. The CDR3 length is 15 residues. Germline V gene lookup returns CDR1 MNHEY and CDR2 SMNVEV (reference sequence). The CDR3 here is CASSLKGAQGNTIYF. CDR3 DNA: TGTGCCAGCAGTTTAAAAGGGGCGCAAGGAAACACCATATATTTT.

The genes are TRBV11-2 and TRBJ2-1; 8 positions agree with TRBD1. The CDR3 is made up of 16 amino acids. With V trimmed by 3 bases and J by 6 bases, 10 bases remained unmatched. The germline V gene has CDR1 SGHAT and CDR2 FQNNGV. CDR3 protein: CASSFRRGQELNEQFF. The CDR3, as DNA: TGTGCCAGCAGCTTTCGGCGGGGACAGGAGCTCAATGAGCAGTTCTTC.

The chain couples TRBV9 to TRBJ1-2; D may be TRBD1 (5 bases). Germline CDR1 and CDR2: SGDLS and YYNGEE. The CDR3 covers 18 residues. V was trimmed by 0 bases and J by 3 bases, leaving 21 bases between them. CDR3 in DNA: TGTGCCAGCAGCGTAGTCCCGCAGGGCCGAAGCGGGTACTATGGCTACACCTTC. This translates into CASSVVPQGRSGYYGYTF.

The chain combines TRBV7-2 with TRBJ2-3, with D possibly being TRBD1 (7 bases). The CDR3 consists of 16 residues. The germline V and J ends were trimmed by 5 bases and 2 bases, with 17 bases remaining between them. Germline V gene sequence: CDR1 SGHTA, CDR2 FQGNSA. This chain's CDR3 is CASSLNRGLDTDTQYF. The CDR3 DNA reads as TGTGCCAGCAGCCTTAACAGGGGACTTGACACAGATACGCAGTATTTT.

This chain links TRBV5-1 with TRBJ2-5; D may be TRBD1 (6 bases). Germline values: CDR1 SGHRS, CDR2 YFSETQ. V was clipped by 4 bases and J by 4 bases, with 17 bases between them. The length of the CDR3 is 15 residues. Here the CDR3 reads CASSKTRQERETQYF. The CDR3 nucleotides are TGCGCCAGCAGCAAAACTCGACAGGAACGAGAGACCCAGTACTTC.